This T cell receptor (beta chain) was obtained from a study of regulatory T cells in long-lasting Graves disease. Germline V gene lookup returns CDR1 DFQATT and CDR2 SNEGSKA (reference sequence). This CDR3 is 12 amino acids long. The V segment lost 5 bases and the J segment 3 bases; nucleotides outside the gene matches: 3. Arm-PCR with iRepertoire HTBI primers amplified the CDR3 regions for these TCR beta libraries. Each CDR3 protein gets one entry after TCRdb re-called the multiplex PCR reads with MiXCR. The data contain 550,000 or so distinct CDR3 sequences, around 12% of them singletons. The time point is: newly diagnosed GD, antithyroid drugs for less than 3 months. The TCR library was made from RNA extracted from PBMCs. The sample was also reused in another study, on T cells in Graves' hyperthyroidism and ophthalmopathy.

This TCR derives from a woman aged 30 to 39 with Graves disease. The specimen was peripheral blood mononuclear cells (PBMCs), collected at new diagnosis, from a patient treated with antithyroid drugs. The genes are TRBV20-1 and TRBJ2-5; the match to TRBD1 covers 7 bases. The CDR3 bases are TGCAGTGCTCGACAGGGTGAAGAGACCCAGTACTTC. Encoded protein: CSARQGEETQYF.